This T cell receptor beta chain derives from a study of CD8 T cells in ankylosing spondylitis. General study findings and limits: Peripheral blood held disease-linked clones only at relatively low frequency, and these were CD8+. Earlier work had already found some motif variants in reactive arthritis synovial fluid and blood.

TCRdb reanalysed the 5' RACE reads using MiXCR and keeps one entry per CDR3 protein. The data contain 200,000 or so distinct CDR3 sequences, under 15% of them singletons. As regards this clonotype: Its cognate antigen is unknown.

The CDR3 contains 16 residues. The germline V gene encodes CDR1 SGHTA and CDR2 FQGTGA. Trimming shortened V by 3 bases and J by 7 bases, and 19 bases separated the two germline ends. Source material: blood, either unsorted or a sorted T cell fraction (not recorded which). This chain links TRBV7-3 with TRBJ2-1; TRBD2 is a possible D gene (5 bases). The sequence derives from a female donor with ankylosing spondylitis or in good health (not recorded which). CDR3 loop: CASSLSGWRGPNEQFF. CDR3 nucleotides: TGTGCCAGCAGCTTGTCCGGGTGGCGAGGGCCGAATGAGCAGTTCTTC. The complete variable domain, with remaining parts taken from reference TRBV7-3 and TRBJ2-1, reads GAGVSQTPSNKVTEKGKYVELRCDPISGHTALYWYRQSLGQGPEFLIYFQGTGAADDSGLPNDRFFAVRPEGSVSTLKIQRTERGDSAVYLCASSLSGWRGPNEQFFGPGTRLTVL.